One sample yielded the 16 T cell receptor beta chains listed below, sequenced in a study of T cells in localized non-small cell lung cancer. The repertoire was sequenced with immunoSEQ multiplex PCR; TCRdb's copy has only in-frame clones and lacks some. The sample holds tens of thousands of clones, about 76% seen once. The material sequenced was peripheral blood mononuclear cells, taken before any cancer treatment. The receptors come from a male donor aged 60 or over with stage II lung adenocarcinoma.

The genes are TRBV5-1 and TRBJ1-1; 7 bases line up with TRBD1. The CDR3 contains 14 residues. Losses at the gene ends were 4 bases for V and 3 bases for J; bases not matched to a gene: 6. Germline V CDR1 and CDR2: SGHRS, YFSETQ. CDR3 amino acids: CASSVKGADTEAFF. The CDR3 coding sequence is TGCGCCAGCAGCGTGAAGGGGGCAGACACTGAAGCTTTCTTT.

V is TRBV27 and J is TRBJ1-2, with D perhaps matching TRBD1 (5 bases). There are 15 residues in the CDR3. Germline V gene sequence: CDR1 MNHEY, CDR2 SMNVEV (reference sequence). The V end lost 3 bases, the J end lost 3 bases, and 14 bases lay between the germline ends. CDR3 sequence reads: CASSFGGAGYYGYTF. Here the CDR3 DNA reads TGTGCCAGCAGTTTTGGAGGGGCAGGGTACTATGGCTACACCTTC.

The V gene is TRBV30, the J gene TRBJ2-7, with 7 bases identical to TRBD2. Germline CDR1 is GTSNPN and CDR2 is SVGIG (reference sequence). Germline trimming cut 2 bases from V and 6 bases from J; bases unmatched to any gene: 4. The CDR3 runs 12 residues. This CDR3 reads CAWSLGTTEQYF. The CDR3 DNA follows: TGTGCCTGGAGTCTCGGGACTACCGAGCAGTACTTC.

The chain carries TRBV7-2 and TRBJ2-1; D remains unclear. CDR3 length equals 13 residues. Germline loops: CDR1 SGHTA, CDR2 FQGNSA. V was clipped by 2 bases and J by 10 bases, with 12 bases between them. CDR3 region: CASSLPAGGEQFF. The DNA of the CDR3 is TGTGCCAGCAGCTTACCCGCCGGTGGGGAGCAGTTCTTC.

This clone was found a few times. The chain employs TRBV28 and TRBJ2-7, with D perhaps TRBD2 (5 bases). The CDR3 runs 14 residues. Germline V gene lookup returns CDR1 MDHEN and CDR2 SYDVKM. Trimming removed 2 bases at V and 2 bases at J, with 10 bases between. The CDR3 nucleotides read TGTGCCAGCAGTTTAAGGCTAGCTCCCTACGAGCAGTACTTC. As protein: CASSLRLAPYEQYF.

The chain joins TRBV11-3 to TRBJ2-3, with 7 bases matching TRBD2. The germline CDR1 and CDR2 sequences are SGHNT and YENEEA. This CDR3 spans 16 amino acids. The V gene end was trimmed by 1 base and the J gene end by 2 bases; junction bases not matched to a gene: 6. The CDR3 protein is CASSLGSGTDTDTQYF. Here the CDR3 DNA reads TGTGCCAGCAGCTTAGGGAGCGGGACCGACACAGATACGCAGTATTTT.

This clone was counted only a few times. The genes are TRBV5-5 and TRBJ2-7; tentative D call: TRBD1 (6 bases). This CDR3 is 15 amino acids long. Germline V gene sequence: CDR1 SGHKS, CDR2 YYEKEE (reference sequence). V gave up 4 bases and J gave up 7 bases, with 21 bases separating them. CDR3 loop: CASSERLGVRGEQYF. The CDR3 bases are TGTGCCAGCAGCGAAAGACTGGGGGTAAGGGGGGAGCAGTACTTC.

This rearrangement joins TRBV30 to TRBJ2-4; D unclear. The V end was cut by 2 bases, the J end by 0 bases, with 17 bases between. The CDR3 has 17 residues. Germline CDR1 reads GTSNPN; CDR2 reads SVGIG (reference sequence). CDR3 residues: CAWSPHLNNIAKNIQYF. The CDR3 nucleotides are TGTGCCTGGAGTCCCCACCTCAATAATATAGCCAAAAACATTCAGTACTTC.

CDR3: CATSRDFVGLSSYNEQFF. DNA for the CDR3: TGTGCCACCAGCAGAGATTTTGTGGGGCTTAGCTCCTACAATGAGCAGTTCTTC. This chain joins TRBV15 and TRBJ2-1; possibly TRBD1 for D (5 bases). Trimming left V 0 bases short and J 0 bases short, with 15 bases between. Germline V gene sequence: CDR1 LNHNV, CDR2 YYDKDF (reference sequence). This CDR3 is 18 amino acids long.

This clone has only a few counts. V usage is TRBV30 and J usage is TRBJ2-2; a weak D match, TRBD1 (5 bases). Germline lookup yields CDR1 GTSNPN and CDR2 SVGIG (reference sequence). Trimming stripped 8 bases from V and 6 bases from J, with 10 bases between. The CDR3 sequence is 11 residues long. The chain's CDR3 is CAGQGPGELFF. Written as DNA, the CDR3 is TGTGCCGGGCAGGGTCCCGGGGAGCTGTTTTTT.

The chain couples TRBV5-6 to TRBJ1-6; 8 nucleotides match TRBD1. The trim removed 6 bases at V and 10 bases at J, leaving 9 bases unmatched. Germline V lookup: CDR1 SGHDT, CDR2 YYEEEE. The CDR3 has 14 amino acids. CDR3 coding DNA: TGTGCCAGCAACAGGGGGGGCTTCGGATCACCCCTCCACTTT. This sequence encodes CASNRGGFGSPLHF.

V usage is TRBV7-2 and J usage is TRBJ2-1; TRBD1 might be the D (5 bases). Germline V CDR1 and CDR2: SGHTA, FQGNSA. Trimming pared 7 bases from V and 2 bases from J, leaving 12 bases between. The CDR3 is 14 residues long. CDR3 sequence (DNA): TGTGCCAGCACTAAAGGGGCCACCTACAATGAGCAGTTCTTC. The encoded protein is CASTKGATYNEQFF.

This chain connects TRBV7-2 to TRBJ2-3; no reliable D call. The germline V and J ends were trimmed by 0 bases and 13 bases, with 20 bases remaining between them. Germline V gene sequence: CDR1 SGHTA, CDR2 FQGNSA. This CDR3 comprises 15 residues. The CDR3 coding sequence is TGTGCCAGCAGCTTAGCGTTTGATTCCCCACGCGGAAAGTATTTT. Encoded protein: CASSLAFDSPRGKYF.

This clone turned up a few times. This chain uses TRBV5-4 with TRBJ1-1; D ambiguous. There are 15 residues in the CDR3. The V gene lost 6 bases and the J gene lost 1 base, with 16 bases spanning the gap. Germline V gene data show CDR1 as SGHNT and CDR2 as YYREEE (reference sequence). CDR3 amino acids: CASTPTGRKNTEAFF. CDR3 nucleotides: TGTGCCAGCACTCCGACCGGACGGAAGAACACTGAAGCTTTCTTT.

This chain connects TRBV29-1 to TRBJ1-4; 10 nucleotides align to TRBD1. Per the germline V gene, CDR1 is SQVTM and CDR2 is ANQGSEA. The CDR3 runs 15 residues. Unmatched junction bases numbered 9, after V lost 7 bases and J lost 4 bases. CDR3 nucleotides: TGCAGCGGGCGAACCGGGACAGGGGTTAATGAAAAACTGTTTTTT. Its protein is CSGRTGTGVNEKLFF.

This chain connects TRBV5-4 to TRBJ2-7, with 10 bases matching TRBD2. V lost 3 bases and J lost 3; bases outside the gene matches: 6. Germline loops: CDR1 SGHNT, CDR2 YYREEE (reference sequence). The CDR3 runs 15 residues. The CDR3 DNA reads TGTGCCAGCAGCTCTGCAGGGACTAGCGACTACGAGCAGTACTTC. It is translated as CASSSAGTSDYEQYF.